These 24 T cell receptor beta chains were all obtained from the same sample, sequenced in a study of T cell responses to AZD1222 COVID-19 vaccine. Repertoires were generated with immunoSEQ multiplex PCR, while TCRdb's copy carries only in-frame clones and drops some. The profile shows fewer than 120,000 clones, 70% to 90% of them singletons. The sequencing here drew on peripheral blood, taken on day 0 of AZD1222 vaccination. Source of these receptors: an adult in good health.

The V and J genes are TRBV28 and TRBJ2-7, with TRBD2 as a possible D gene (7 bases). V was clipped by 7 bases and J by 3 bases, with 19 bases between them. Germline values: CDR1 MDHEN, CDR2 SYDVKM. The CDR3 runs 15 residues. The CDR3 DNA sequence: TGTGCCAGCACCACTGGGGGGGCGGGGTACTACGAGCAGTACTTC. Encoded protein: CASTTGGAGYYEQYF.

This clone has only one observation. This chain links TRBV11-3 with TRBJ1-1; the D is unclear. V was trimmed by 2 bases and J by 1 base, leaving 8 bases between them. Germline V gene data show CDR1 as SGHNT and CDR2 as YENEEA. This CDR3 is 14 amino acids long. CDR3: CASSLTGGNTEAFF. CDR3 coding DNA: TGTGCCAGCAGCTTAACCGGCGGGAACACTGAAGCTTTCTTT.

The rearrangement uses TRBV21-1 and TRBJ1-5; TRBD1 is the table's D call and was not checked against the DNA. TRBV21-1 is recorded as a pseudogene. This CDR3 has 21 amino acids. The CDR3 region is CASSRCRDGRGPGYSNQPQHF. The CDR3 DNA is TGTGCCAGCAGCCGTTGCCGGGACGGCAGGGGACCGGGTTATAGCAATCAGCCCCAGCATTTT.

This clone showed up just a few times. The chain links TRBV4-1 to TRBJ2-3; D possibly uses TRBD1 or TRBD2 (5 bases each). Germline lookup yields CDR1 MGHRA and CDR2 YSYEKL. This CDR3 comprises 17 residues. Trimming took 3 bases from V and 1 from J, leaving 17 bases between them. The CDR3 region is CASSQGQTTTGTDTQYF. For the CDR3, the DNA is TGCGCCAGCAGCCAGGGGCAGACTACTACTGGCACAGATACGCAGTATTTT.

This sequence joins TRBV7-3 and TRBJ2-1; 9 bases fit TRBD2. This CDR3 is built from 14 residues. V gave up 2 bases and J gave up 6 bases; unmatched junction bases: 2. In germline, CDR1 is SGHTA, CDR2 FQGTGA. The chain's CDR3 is CASSLAGGLNEQFF. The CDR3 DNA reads TGTGCCAGCAGCTTAGCGGGGGGGCTCAATGAGCAGTTCTTC.

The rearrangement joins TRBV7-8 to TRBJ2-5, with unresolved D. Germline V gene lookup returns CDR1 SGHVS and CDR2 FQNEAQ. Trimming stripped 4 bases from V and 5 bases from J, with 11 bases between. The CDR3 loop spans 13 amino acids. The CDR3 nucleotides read TGTGCCAGCAGCTCCCTCATAGGGGAGACCCAGTACTTC. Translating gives CASSSLIGETQYF.

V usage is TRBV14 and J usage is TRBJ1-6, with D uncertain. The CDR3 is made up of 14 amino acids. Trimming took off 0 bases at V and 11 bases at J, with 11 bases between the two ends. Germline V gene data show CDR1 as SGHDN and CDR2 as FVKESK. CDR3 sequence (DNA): TGTGCCAGCAGCCAAGAGAGGCGACTCACACCCCTCCACTTT. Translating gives CASSQERRLTPLHF.

This chain's CDR3 is CASSEDRGSWNEQFF. The CDR3 DNA reads TGTGCCAGCAGTGAGGACAGGGGTAGTTGGAATGAGCAGTTCTTC. This chain uses TRBV6-1 with TRBJ2-1; 9 positions match TRBD1. The junction had 7 bases not matched to a gene; V was cut back by 3 bases and J by 7 bases. Germline-derived CDR1 and CDR2 are MNHNS and SASEGT. The CDR3 contains 15 residues.

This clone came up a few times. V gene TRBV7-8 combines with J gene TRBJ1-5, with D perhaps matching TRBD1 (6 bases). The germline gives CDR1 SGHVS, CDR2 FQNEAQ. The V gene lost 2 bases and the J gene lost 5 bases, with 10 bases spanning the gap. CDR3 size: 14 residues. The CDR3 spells CASSLSRGYQPQHF. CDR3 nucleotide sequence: TGTGCCAGCAGCTTATCCAGGGGTTATCAGCCCCAGCATTTT.

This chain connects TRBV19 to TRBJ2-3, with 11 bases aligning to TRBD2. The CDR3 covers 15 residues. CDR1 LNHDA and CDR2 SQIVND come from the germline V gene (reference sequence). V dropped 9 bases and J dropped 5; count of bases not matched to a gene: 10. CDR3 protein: CASRTSGTSGDTQYF. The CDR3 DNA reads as TGTGCCAGCCGAACGTCGGGGACTAGCGGAGATACGCAGTATTTT.

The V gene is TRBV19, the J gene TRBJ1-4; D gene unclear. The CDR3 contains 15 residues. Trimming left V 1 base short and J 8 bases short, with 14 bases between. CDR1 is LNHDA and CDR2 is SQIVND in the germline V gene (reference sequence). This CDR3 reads CASSIVGSYKEKLFF. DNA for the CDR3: TGTGCCAGTAGTATAGTCGGGTCCTACAAAGAAAAACTGTTTTTT.

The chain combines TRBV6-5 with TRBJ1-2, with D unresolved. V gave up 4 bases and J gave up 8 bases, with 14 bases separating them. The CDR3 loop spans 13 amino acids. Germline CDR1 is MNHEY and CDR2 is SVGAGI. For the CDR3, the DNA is TGTGCCAGCAGTTCCCGAGCAGGTCGGGGCTACACCTTC. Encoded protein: CASSSRAGRGYTF.

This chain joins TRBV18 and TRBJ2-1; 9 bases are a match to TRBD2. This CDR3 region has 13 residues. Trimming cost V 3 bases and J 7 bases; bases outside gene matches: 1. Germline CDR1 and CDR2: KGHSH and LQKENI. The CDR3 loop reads CASSPGLANEQFF. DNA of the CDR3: TGTGCCAGCTCACCCGGACTAGCGAATGAGCAGTTCTTC.

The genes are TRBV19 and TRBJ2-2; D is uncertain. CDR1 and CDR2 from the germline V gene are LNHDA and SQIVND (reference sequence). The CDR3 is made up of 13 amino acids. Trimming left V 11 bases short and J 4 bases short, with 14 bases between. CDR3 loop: CAVGRVRTGELFF. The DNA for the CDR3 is TGTGCCGTTGGAAGGGTCCGCACCGGGGAGCTGTTTTTT.

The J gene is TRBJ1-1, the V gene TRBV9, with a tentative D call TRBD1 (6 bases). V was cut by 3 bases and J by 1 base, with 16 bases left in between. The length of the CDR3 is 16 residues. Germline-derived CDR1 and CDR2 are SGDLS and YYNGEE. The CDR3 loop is CASSGTSGTTNTEAFF. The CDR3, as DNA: TGTGCCAGCAGCGGAACCTCCGGGACAACGAACACTGAAGCTTTCTTT.

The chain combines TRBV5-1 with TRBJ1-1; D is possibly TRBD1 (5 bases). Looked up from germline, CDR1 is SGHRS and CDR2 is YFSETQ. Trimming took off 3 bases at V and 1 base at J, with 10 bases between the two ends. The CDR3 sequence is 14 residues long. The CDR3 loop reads CASSWGISNTEAFF. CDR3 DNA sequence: TGCGCCAGCAGCTGGGGGATTTCGAACACTGAAGCTTTCTTT.

The CDR3 region is CASSYTGEATQYF. Here the CDR3 DNA reads TGTGCCAGCAGTTATACAGGGGAAGCGACCCAGTACTTC. The rearrangement links TRBV12-3 or TRBV12-4 to TRBJ2-5; 7 bases align to TRBD1. The trim removed 4 bases at V and 7 bases at J, leaving 6 bases unmatched. This CDR3 contains 13 residues.

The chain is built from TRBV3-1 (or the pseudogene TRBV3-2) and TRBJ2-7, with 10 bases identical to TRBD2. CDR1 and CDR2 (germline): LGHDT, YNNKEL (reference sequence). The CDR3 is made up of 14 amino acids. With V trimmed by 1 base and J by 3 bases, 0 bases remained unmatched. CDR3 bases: TGTGCCAGCAGCCAAGGGACTAGCGGCTACGAGCAGTACTTC. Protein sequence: CASSQGTSGYEQYF.

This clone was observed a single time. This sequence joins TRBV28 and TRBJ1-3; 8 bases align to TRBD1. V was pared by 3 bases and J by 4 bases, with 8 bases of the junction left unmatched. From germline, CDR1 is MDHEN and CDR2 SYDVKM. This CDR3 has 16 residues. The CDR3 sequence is CASSFPGQGGGNTIYF. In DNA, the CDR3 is TGTGCCAGCAGTTTCCCCGGACAGGGCGGCGGAAACACCATATATTTT.

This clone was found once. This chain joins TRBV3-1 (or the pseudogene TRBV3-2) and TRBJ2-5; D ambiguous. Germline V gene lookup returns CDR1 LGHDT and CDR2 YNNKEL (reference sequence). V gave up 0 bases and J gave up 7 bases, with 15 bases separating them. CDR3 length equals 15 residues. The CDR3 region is CASSQEKTVPWTQYF. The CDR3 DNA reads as TGTGCCAGCAGCCAAGAAAAGACCGTCCCGTGGACCCAGTACTTC.

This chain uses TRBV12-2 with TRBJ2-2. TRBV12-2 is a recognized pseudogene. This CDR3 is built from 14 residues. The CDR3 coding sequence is TGTGCAAGTCGCAGGGCTAGGAATACCGGGGAGCTGTTTTTT. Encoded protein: CASRRARNTGELFF.

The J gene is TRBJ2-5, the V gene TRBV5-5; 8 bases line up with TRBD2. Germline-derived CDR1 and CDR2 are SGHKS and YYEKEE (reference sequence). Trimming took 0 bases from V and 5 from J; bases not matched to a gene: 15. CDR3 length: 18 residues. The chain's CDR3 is CASSLGPSGGLWLETQYF. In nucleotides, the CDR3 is TGTGCCAGCAGCTTGGGGCCCAGCGGGGGCCTCTGGCTGGAGACCCAGTACTTC.

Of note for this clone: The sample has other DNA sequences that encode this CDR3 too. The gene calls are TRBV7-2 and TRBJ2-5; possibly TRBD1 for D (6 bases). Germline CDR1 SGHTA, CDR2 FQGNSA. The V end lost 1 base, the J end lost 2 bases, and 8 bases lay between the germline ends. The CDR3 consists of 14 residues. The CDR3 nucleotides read TGTGCCAGCAGCTTAGTGGGGGCTCAAGAGACCCAGTACTTC. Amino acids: CASSLVGAQETQYF.

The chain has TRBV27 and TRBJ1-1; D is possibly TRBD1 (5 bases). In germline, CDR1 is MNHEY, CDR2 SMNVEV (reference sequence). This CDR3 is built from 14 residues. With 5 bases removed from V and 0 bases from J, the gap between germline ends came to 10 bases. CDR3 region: CASSPLQVNTEAFF. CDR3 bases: TGTGCCAGCAGTCCCCTACAGGTGAACACTGAAGCTTTCTTT.